A selection of T cell receptor beta chains follows, all from one sample in a study of blood T cell repertoires in COVID-19. Assay: immunoSEQ multiplex PCR; the TCRdb copy retains only in-frame clones and omits some. The sample lists about 66,000 clones; about 90% were seen once. The source material was peripheral blood. The receptors here all came from a human donor in a cohort sampled during active COVID-19. Each CDR3 is given with its conserved first and last residue. Each record gives: V gene, D gene, J gene, clone size, CDR3 DNA, CDR3 protein. D genes are given only for firm matches. Clone size is stated in some rows and not others, as once, few, many or a class when expanded.

v_gene: TRBV5-4; d_gene: TRBD1; j_gene: TRBJ1-1; abundance: .; CDR3nt: TGTGCCAGCAGCTTGGGCTCGGACAGGGCGGGCACTGAAGCTTTCTTT; CDR3aa: CASSLGSDRAGTEAFF
v_gene: TRBV2; d_gene: .; j_gene: TRBJ1-2; abundance: .; CDR3nt: TGTGCCAGCAGTGCCCAATCCAACAGCTATAATCGCTACACCTTC; CDR3aa: CASSAQSNSYNRYTF
v_gene: TRBV6-6; d_gene: .; j_gene: TRBJ2-7; abundance: .; CDR3nt: TGTGCCAGCAATACCCCGGGAATCTACGAGCAGTACTTC; CDR3aa: CASNTPGIYEQYF
v_gene: TRBV15; d_gene: .; j_gene: TRBJ1-3; abundance: .; CDR3nt: TGTGCCACCAGCAGAAGGGCAGGGCCAGCATCTGGAAACACCATATATTTT; CDR3aa: CATSRRAGPASGNTIYF
v_gene: TRBV18; d_gene: .; j_gene: TRBJ1-1; abundance: .; CDR3nt: TGTGCCAGCTCACCCAGCCGGGACACTGAAGCTTTCTTT; CDR3aa: CASSPSRDTEAFF
v_gene: TRBV12-3/TRBV12-4; d_gene: .; j_gene: TRBJ2-1; abundance: .; CDR3nt: TGTGCCAGCAGTTTTGTAGAAAATGAGCAGTTCTTC; CDR3aa: CASSFVENEQFF
v_gene: TRBV7-2; d_gene: .; j_gene: TRBJ2-7; abundance: once; CDR3nt: TGTGCCAGCAGCGAAAGATGGGGGGGCATGTACGAGCAGTACTTC; CDR3aa: CASSERWGGMYEQYF
v_gene: TRBV4-3; d_gene: .; j_gene: TRBJ2-1; abundance: .; CDR3nt: TGCGCCAGCAGTCCAGGCAGGGAAGGGTTCTACAATGAGCAGTTCTTC; CDR3aa: CASSPGREGFYNEQFF
v_gene: TRBV27; d_gene: TRBD1; j_gene: TRBJ2-1; abundance: once; CDR3nt: TGTGCCAGCAGTTTATTACGGACAGGGGGCGGTCTCCGTGAGAATGAGCAGTTCTTC; CDR3aa: CASSLLRTGGGLRENEQFF
v_gene: TRBV28; d_gene: TRBD1; j_gene: TRBJ1-1; abundance: .; CDR3nt: TGTGCCAGCATAACCAGGGGGCGGGCCACTGAAGCTTTCTTT; CDR3aa: CASITRGRATEAFF
v_gene: TRBV29-1; d_gene: TRBD1; j_gene: TRBJ2-1; abundance: .; CDR3nt: TGCAGCACGGGACAGCAACCATCCTACAATGAGCAGTTCTTC; CDR3aa: CSTGQQPSYNEQFF
v_gene: TRBV19; d_gene: .; j_gene: TRBJ1-5; abundance: .; CDR3nt: TGTGCCAGTAGTATAGGGCAGGGCTACGATCAGCCCCAGCATTTT; CDR3aa: CASSIGQGYDQPQHF
v_gene: TRBV3-1/TRBV3-2; d_gene: .; j_gene: TRBJ2-7; abundance: .; CDR3nt: TGTGCCAGCAGCCAAGACTCCCGGGGGTACGAGCAGTACTTC; CDR3aa: CASSQDSRGYEQYF
v_gene: TRBV24-1; d_gene: TRBD1; j_gene: TRBJ2-1; abundance: once; CDR3nt: TGTGCCACCAGTGAACGGGACAGATACAATGAGCAGTTCTTC; CDR3aa: CATSERDRYNEQFF
v_gene: TRBV15; d_gene: .; j_gene: TRBJ1-5; abundance: .; CDR3nt: TGTGCCACCAGCAGGGGGACTGGAAATCAGCCCCAGCATTTT; CDR3aa: CATSRGTGNQPQHF
v_gene: TRBV24-1; d_gene: TRBD2; j_gene: TRBJ2-3; abundance: .; CDR3nt: TGTGCCACCAGTGATTCCAGACTAGCGGGGGGGCTTGGAGATACGCAGTATTTT; CDR3aa: CATSDSRLAGGLGDTQYF
v_gene: TRBV6-5; d_gene: TRBD2; j_gene: TRBJ2-3; abundance: .; CDR3nt: TGTGCCAGCAGTTTAACTAGCGGGGGGGACACAGATACGCAGTATTTT; CDR3aa: CASSLTSGGDTDTQYF
v_gene: TRBV5-1; d_gene: .; j_gene: TRBJ2-1; abundance: .; CDR3nt: TGCGCCAGCGCCCTTGGGGGCAACTACAATGAGCAGTTCTTC; CDR3aa: CASALGGNYNEQFF
v_gene: TRBV7-2; d_gene: TRBD1; j_gene: TRBJ2-1; abundance: .; CDR3nt: TGTGCCAGCAGCTTACGGACAGGGGACTACAATGAGCAGTTCTTC; CDR3aa: CASSLRTGDYNEQFF
v_gene: TRBV7-2; d_gene: TRBD1; j_gene: TRBJ1-1; abundance: .; CDR3nt: TGTGCCAGCAGCTTAGGAAGGGGACAGGGGGACACTGAAGCTTTCTTT; CDR3aa: CASSLGRGQGDTEAFF
v_gene: TRBV27; d_gene: .; j_gene: TRBJ2-1; abundance: .; CDR3nt: TGTGCCAGCAGACCGGTTAGCCTGAGCTCCTACAATGAGCAGTTCTTC; CDR3aa: CASRPVSLSSYNEQFF
v_gene: TRBV19; d_gene: TRBD1; j_gene: TRBJ2-3; abundance: .; CDR3nt: TGTGCCAGTAGCGGGACAGGGGGACCCACAGATACGCAGTATTTT; CDR3aa: CASSGTGGPTDTQYF
v_gene: TRBV10-3; d_gene: TRBD1; j_gene: TRBJ2-3; abundance: .; CDR3nt: TGTGCCATCAGTGAGTGGCAGGGGGCGGCAGATACGCAGTATTTT; CDR3aa: CAISEWQGAADTQYF
v_gene: TRBV9; d_gene: TRBD2; j_gene: TRBJ2-1; abundance: few; CDR3nt: TGTGCCAGCAGCACCAGAGGCGGGAGGTCCTACGTTGAGCAGTTCTTC; CDR3aa: CASSTRGGRSYVEQFF
v_gene: TRBV25-1; d_gene: TRBD1; j_gene: TRBJ2-7; abundance: .; CDR3nt: TGTGCCAGCAGTGAAAGGGACAGACCAATCTACGAGCAGTACTTC; CDR3aa: CASSERDRPIYEQYF
v_gene: TRBV30; d_gene: TRBD1; j_gene: TRBJ1-2; abundance: few; CDR3nt: TGTGCCTGGACCTCAGGGGGTGATAACTATGGCTACACCTTC; CDR3aa: CAWTSGGDNYGYTF